These 6 T cell receptor beta chains were all obtained from the same sample, sequenced in a study of blood T cell repertoires in COVID-19. Data came from immunoSEQ multiplex PCR; TCRdb stores just in-frame clones and leaves some out. The table has around 250,000 clones, around 90% seen once. Sequencing was performed on PBMCs or T cells enriched from blood (not recorded which). The receptors were sampled from a man aged 45-65 years who had been exposed to COVID-19.

The CDR3 bases are TGTGCCAGCAGCCAAGTCAGGGCTAGCGGGGGGGCCCGGAACACCGGGGAGCTGTTTTTT. Its translation is CASSQVRASGGARNTGELFF. The chain joins TRBV3-1 (or the pseudogene TRBV3-2) to TRBJ2-2; 12 bases are a match to TRBD2. This CDR3 contains 20 residues. Germline V CDR1 and CDR2: LGHDT, YNNKEL (reference sequence). Trimming removed 1 base from V and 1 base from J; junction bases left unmatched: 10.

This sequence joins TRBV14 and TRBJ1-2; 10 bases fit TRBD1. The CDR3 length is 14 residues. Germline V gene data show CDR1 as SGHDN and CDR2 as FVKESK. V shed 4 bases, J shed 7 bases, and the junction held 6 bases outside the gene matches. The CDR3 DNA reads as TGTGCCAGCAGCCGGCTAGGGACAGGGGTTGGCTACACCTTC. Residues: CASSRLGTGVGYTF.

The V gene is TRBV2, the J gene TRBJ1-1; D is perhaps TRBD1 (5 bases). V dropped 7 bases and J dropped 1 base, with 13 bases sitting between them. Germline V gives CDR1 SNHLY, CDR2 FYNNEI. This CDR3 contains 14 residues. CDR3 nucleotides: TGTGCCAGCACCTCGGACGGGGGGAACACTGAAGCTTTCTTT. As protein: CASTSDGGNTEAFF. The entire variable domain, with the rest obtained from reference TRBV2 and TRBJ1-1, is as follows: EPEVTQTPSHQVTQMGQEVILRCVPISNHLYFYWYRQILGQKVEFLVSFYNNEISEKSEIFDDQFSVERPDGSNFTLKIRSTKLEDSAMYFCASTSDGGNTEAFFGQGTRLTVV.

The gene calls are TRBV5-1 and TRBJ1-1; no reliable D call. The CDR3 has 12 amino acids. Germline CDR1 reads SGHRS; CDR2 reads YFSETQ. Trimming removed 5 bases from V and 1 base from J, with 6 bases in between. The CDR3 DNA reads TGCGCCAGCAGTCGGAGGAACACTGAAGCTTTCTTT. Translation: CASSRRNTEAFF.

This clone was observed a single time. This rearrangement joins TRBV9 to TRBJ1-1; D is unresolved. CDR3 length equals 15 residues. Germline V gene data show CDR1 as SGDLS and CDR2 as YYNGEE. V was cut by 0 bases and J by 0 bases, with 9 bases left in between. CDR3 residues: CASSVAGRMNTEAFF. The CDR3 DNA sequence: TGTGCCAGCAGCGTAGCTGGGAGGATGAACACTGAAGCTTTCTTT.

The chain couples TRBV9 to TRBJ2-1; D perhaps matches TRBD2 (6 bases). Trimming shortened V by 1 base and J by 6 bases, and 11 bases separated the two germline ends. CDR3 length: 14 residues. Per germline, CDR1 SGDLS and CDR2 YYNGEE. CDR3 protein: CASSVMDYGNEQFF. CDR3 in DNA: TGTGCCAGCAGCGTAATGGACTACGGCAATGAGCAGTTCTTC. Using reference TRBV9 and TRBJ2-1 for the parts outside the CDR3, the full variable domain is DSGVTQTPKHLITATGQRVTLRCSPRSGDLSVYWYQQSLDQGLQFLIQYYNGEERAKGNILERFSAQQFPDLHSELNLSSLELGDSALYFCASSVMDYGNEQFFGPGTRLTVL.